The text below deals with one T cell receptor beta chain. Its antigen is not known. The CDR3 runs to 13 residues. The germline V gene encodes CDR1 PRHDT and CDR2 FYEKMQ (reference sequence). The V and J ends lost 3 bases and 5 bases respectively, with 10 bases between them. The data derive from a study of CD8+CD57+ T cells in acquired aplastic anemia. Study observations and caveats: With respect to CD8+ Simpson's diversity, patients and controls did not differ significantly. There were 25 to 35 CD8+ CDR3 sequences that occurred in both patients and controls.

Before being chosen for sequencing, patients had shown CD8+CD57+ cell expansion by flow cytometry. All participating patients were living with severe acquired aplastic anemia. TCR beta VDJ and CDR3 profiles were obtained from a genomic DNA template. TCRdb re-analysed the reads in MiXCR, keeping a single row per CDR3 protein. The repertoire holds around 150,000 distinct CDR3 sequences, with 45% to 50% as singletons. This receptor was identified in a human donor with aplastic anemia. Material for sequencing was sorted CD4+, CD8+, or CD8+CD57+ T cells (not recorded which) from PBMCs. V is TRBV13 and J is TRBJ1-2; D is possibly TRBD1 (5 bases). CDR3 nucleotides: TGTGCCAGCAGCTTGGGGGAGAGGTATGGCTACACCTTC. It encodes CASSLGERYGYTF.